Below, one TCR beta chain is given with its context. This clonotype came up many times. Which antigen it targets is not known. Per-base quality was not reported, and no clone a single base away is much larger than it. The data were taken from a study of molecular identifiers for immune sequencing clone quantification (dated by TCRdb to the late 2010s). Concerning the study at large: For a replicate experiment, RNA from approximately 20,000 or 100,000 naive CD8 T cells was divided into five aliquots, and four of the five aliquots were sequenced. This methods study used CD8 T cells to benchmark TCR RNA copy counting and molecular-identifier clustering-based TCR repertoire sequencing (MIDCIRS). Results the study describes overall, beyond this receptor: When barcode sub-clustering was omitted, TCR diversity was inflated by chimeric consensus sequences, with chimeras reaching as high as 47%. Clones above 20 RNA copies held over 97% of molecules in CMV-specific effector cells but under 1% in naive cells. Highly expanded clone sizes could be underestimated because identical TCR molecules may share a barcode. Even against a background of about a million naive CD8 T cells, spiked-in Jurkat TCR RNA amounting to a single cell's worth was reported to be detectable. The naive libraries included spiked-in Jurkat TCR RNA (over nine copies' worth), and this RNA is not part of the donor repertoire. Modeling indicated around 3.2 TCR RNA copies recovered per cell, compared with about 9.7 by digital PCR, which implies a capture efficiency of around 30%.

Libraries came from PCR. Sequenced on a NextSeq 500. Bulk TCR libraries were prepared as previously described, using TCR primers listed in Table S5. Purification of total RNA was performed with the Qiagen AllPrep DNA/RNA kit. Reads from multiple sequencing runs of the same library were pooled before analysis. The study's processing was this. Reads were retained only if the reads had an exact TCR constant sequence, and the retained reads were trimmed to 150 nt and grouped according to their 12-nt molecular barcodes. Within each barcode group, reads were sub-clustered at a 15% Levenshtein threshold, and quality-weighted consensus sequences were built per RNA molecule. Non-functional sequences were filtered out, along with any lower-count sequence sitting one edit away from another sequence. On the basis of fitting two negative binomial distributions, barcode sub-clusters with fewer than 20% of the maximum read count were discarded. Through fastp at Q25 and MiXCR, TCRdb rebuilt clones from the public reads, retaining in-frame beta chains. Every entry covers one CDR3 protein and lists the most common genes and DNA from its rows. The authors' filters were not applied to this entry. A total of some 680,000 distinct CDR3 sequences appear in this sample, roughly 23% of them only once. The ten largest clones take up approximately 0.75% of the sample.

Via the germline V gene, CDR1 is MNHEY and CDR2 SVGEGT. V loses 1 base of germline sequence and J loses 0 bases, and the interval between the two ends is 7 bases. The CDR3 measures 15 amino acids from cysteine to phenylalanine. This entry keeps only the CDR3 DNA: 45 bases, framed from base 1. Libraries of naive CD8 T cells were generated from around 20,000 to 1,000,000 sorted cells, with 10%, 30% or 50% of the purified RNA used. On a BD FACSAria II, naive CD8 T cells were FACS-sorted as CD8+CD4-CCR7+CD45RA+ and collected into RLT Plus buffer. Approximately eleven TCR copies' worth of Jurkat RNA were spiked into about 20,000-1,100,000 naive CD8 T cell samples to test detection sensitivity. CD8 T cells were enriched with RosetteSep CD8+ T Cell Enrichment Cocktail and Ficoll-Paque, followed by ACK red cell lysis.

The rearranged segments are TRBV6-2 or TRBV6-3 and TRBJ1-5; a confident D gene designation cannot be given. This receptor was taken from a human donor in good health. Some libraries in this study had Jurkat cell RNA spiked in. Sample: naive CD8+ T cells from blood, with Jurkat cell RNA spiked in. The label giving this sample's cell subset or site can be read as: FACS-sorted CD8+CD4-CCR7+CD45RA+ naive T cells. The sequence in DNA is TGTGCCAGCAGTTACTACGGGCCTAGCAATCAGCCCCAGCATTTT. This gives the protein CASSYYGPSNQPQHF.